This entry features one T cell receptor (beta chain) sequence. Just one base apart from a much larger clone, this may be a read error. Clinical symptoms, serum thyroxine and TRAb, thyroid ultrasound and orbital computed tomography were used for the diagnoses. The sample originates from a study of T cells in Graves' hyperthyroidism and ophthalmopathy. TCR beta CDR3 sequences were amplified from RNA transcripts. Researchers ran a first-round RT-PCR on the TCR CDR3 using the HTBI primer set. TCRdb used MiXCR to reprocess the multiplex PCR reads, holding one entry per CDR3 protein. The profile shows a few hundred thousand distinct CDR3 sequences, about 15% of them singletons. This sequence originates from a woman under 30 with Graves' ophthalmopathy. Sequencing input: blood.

CDR3 nucleotide sequence: TGTGCCAGCAGCTTAACTTCGGGTTCCAGGGGTTACAATGAGCAGTTCTTC. It yields the protein CASSLTSGSRGYNEQFF. This sequence joins TRBV7-9 and TRBJ2-1, with D perhaps TRBD1 (6 bases). The V gene's germline CDR1 is SEHNR and CDR2 FQNEAQ (reference sequence). Trimming stripped 2 bases from V and 4 bases from J, with 18 bases between. The CDR3 totals 17 residues.